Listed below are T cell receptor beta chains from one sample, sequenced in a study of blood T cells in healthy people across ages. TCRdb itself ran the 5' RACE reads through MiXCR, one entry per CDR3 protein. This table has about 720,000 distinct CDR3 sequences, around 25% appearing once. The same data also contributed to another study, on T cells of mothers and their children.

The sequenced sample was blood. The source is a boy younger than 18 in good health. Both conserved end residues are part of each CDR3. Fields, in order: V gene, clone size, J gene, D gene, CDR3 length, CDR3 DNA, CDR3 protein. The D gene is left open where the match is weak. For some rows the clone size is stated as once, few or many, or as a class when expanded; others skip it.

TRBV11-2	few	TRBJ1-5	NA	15	TGTGCCAGCAGCCCCGGACATTCCGGCAATCAGCCCCAGCATTTT	CASSPGHSGNQPQHF
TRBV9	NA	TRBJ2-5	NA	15	TGTGCCAGCAGCGTAGCCCAAGGCTGGGAGGAGACCCAGTACTTC	CASSVAQGWEETQYF
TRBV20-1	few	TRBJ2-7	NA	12	TGCAGTGTTAAACGGGAGCTATACGAGCAGTACTTC	CSVKRELYEQYF
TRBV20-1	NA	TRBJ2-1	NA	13	TGCAGTGCTATACTAGGGGGTTGGGATGAGCAGTTCTTC	CSAILGGWDEQFF
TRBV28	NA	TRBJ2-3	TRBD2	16	TGTGCCAGCAGTTCCTGGACTAGCGGGGGCTCGGATACGCAGTATTTT	CASSSWTSGGSDTQYF
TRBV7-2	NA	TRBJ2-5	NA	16	TGTGCCAGCAGCCCGAGTAGGGGGAGGACGGGAGAGACCCAGTACTTC	CASSPSRGRTGETQYF
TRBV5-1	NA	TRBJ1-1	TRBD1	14	TGCGCCAGCAGCTCCTGGGACAGGGGGCCAGAAGCTTTCTTT	CASSSWDRGPEAFF
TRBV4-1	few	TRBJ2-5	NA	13	TGCGCCAACAGCCGACAGTACCAAGAGACCCAGTACTTC	CANSRQYQETQYF
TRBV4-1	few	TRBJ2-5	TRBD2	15	TGCGCCAGCAGCCAAGAGGGCCGGACTAGTGTCGCCCAGTACTTC	CASSQEGRTSVAQYF
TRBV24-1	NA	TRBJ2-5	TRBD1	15	TGTGCCACCAGTGATTTGGGGACAGGCGAAGAGACCCAGTACTTC	CATSDLGTGEETQYF
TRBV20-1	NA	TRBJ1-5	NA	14	TGCAGTGCTATCGGCAGGCAGCACAATCAGCCCCAGCATTTT	CSAIGRQHNQPQHF
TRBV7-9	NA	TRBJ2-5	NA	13	TGTGCCAGCAGCCGGACAGAATGGGAGACCCAGTACTTC	CASSRTEWETQYF
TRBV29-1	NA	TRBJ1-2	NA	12	TGCAGCGTTGAAAGACTTGTGGAAGGCTACACCTTC	CSVERLVEGYTF
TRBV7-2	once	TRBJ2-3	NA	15	TGTGCCAGCAGCCTCAACCCGGGCGCCACAGATACGCAGTATTTT	CASSLNPGATDTQYF
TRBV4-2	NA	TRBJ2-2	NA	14	TGTGCCAGCAGCCAAGGGTCGGACACCGGGGAGCTGTTTTTT	CASSQGSDTGELFF
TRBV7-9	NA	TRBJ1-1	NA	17	TGTGCCAGCAGTCACCCCCTGGGAGGGACCATGAACACTGAAGCTTTCTTT	CASSHPLGGTMNTEAFF
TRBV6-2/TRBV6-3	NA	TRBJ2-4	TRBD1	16	TGTGCCAGCAGTCCTTGGGACAGACTAGCCAAAAACATTCAGTACTTC	CASSPWDRLAKNIQYF
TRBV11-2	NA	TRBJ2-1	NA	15	TGTGCCAGCAGCTTAGGGCTTTTAACCTACAATGAGCAGTTCTTC	CASSLGLLTYNEQFF
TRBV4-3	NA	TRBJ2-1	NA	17	TGCGCCAGCAGCCCGAGTGGGGCCGGGTATCCCTACAATGAGCAGTTCTTC	CASSPSGAGYPYNEQFF
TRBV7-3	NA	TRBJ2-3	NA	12	TGTGCCAGCAGCTCACAGGGTTATACGCAGTATTTT	CASSSQGYTQYF
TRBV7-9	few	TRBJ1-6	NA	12	TGTGCCAGCAGCTCTGATAATTCACCCCTCCACTTT	CASSSDNSPLHF
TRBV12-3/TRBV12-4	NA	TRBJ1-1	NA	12	TGTGCCAGCAGAGGCGACTGGACTGAAGCTTTCTTT	CASRGDWTEAFF
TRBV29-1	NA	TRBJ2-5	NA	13	TGCAGCGTTGGACGGAGGTTAGGGGAGACCCAGTACTTC	CSVGRRLGETQYF
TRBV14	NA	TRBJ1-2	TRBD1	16	TGTGCCAGCAGCCATTACTCCGGGACAGGGGACTATGGCTACACCTTC	CASSHYSGTGDYGYTF
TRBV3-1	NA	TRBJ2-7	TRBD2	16	TGTGCCAGCAGCCAGATAACCGGGACTAGGCTTTACGAGCAGTACTTC	CASSQITGTRLYEQYF
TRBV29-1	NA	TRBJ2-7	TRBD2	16	TGCAGCGTTGAATTGGGGACTAGCGGGAGGTTCGACGAGCAGTACTTC	CSVELGTSGRFDEQYF
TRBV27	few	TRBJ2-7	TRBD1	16	TGTGCCAGCAGTTTATCTAGACAGGGATCTTCCTACGAGCAGTACTTC	CASSLSRQGSSYEQYF
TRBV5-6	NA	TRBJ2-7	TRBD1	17	TGTGCCAGCAGCTTGGCCAGGGGACAGGGGTTAAGGAACGAGCAGTACTTC	CASSLARGQGLRNEQYF
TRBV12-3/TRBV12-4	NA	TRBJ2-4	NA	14	TGTGCCAGCAGCTACAGGCTAGCCAAAAACATTCAGTACTTC	CASSYRLAKNIQYF
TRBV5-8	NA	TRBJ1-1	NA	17	TGTGCCAGCAGCTTGGTCCTGAGTGCGGGTAGGGGCACTGAAGCTTTCTTT	CASSLVLSAGRGTEAFF
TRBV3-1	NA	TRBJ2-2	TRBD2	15	TGTGCCAGCAGCCCCACTAGCGGGGTAACCGGGGAGCTGTTTTTT	CASSPTSGVTGELFF
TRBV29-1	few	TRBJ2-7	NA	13	TGCAGCGTTGGACAGGAGGTGGCCTACGAGCAGTACTTC	CSVGQEVAYEQYF
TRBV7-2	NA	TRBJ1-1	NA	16	TGTGCCAGCAGCTTAGGTCAGAAACCGTTGAACACTGAAGCTTTCTTT	CASSLGQKPLNTEAFF